The rows below give T cell receptor beta chains drawn from one sample of a study of cytomegalovirus exposure and HLA in healthy donors. Data came from immunoSEQ multiplex PCR; TCRdb stores just in-frame clones and leaves some out. Seen here are about 120,000 clones, 9% to 10% observed once, and the top ten hold 2.5% to 3.5%. Material for sequencing was PBMCs. The receptor source for this set is a young man in good health and CMV-seronegative. CDR3s include the opening cysteine and the closing phenylalanine or tryptophan. Fields, in order: V gene, J gene, clone size, D gene, CDR3 DNA, CDR3 protein. D genes are given only for firm matches. Where a row states a size, it is once, few, many or the class of an expanded clone; other rows omit it.

>TRBV5-4|TRBJ2-5|few|-
TGTGCCAGCAGCTTGAGAGGTTGGGAGTGGGAGACCCAGTACTTC
CASSLRGWEWETQYF
>TRBV5-1|TRBJ2-3|few|-
TGCGCCAGCAGCCTCCAGCGGAACCCCCCAGATACGCAGTATTTT
CASSLQRNPPDTQYF
>TRBV5-1|TRBJ2-3|few|-
TGCGCCAGCAGCTTGTCGTATAGCGGACGCACAGATACGCAGTATTTT
CASSLSYSGRTDTQYF
>TRBV4-1|TRBJ2-3|-|-
TGCGCCAGCAGCGGTAACAGCGGCAATACGCAGTATTTT
CASSGNSGNTQYF
>TRBV5-6|TRBJ1-5|-|-
TGTGCCAGCAGCTTGGAACAGGGAAGAAGCAATCAGCCCCAGCATTTT
CASSLEQGRSNQPQHF
>TRBV28|TRBJ2-7|-|TRBD1
TGTGCCAGCATCAAAATACTCGGACAGGGGAGATACGAGCAGTACTTC
CASIKILGQGRYEQYF
>TRBV7-8|TRBJ2-3|-|TRBD1
TGTGCCAGCAGCACACCCTGGACAGGGAGCACAGATACGCAGTATTTT
CASSTPWTGSTDTQYF
>TRBV5-4|TRBJ2-7|few|TRBD2
TGTGCCAGCAGCCCCGGTATAGCGGGAGTCTACGAGCAGTACTTC
CASSPGIAGVYEQYF
>TRBV18|TRBJ2-7|-|-
TGTGCCAGCTCACTCGGGACACCCGGGACGGGGTTGGAGCAGTACTTC
CASSLGTPGTGLEQYF
>TRBV4-1|TRBJ2-7|-|TRBD2
TGCGCCAGCGCCGAGCGGGAGTATGCTGGGCAGTACTTC
CASAEREYAGQYF
>TRBV5-1|TRBJ2-2|-|TRBD2
TGCGCCAGCATAAGAAGTGGGGGGGACTCACGGACCGGGGAGCTGTTTTTT
CASIRSGGDSRTGELFF
>TRBV7-9|TRBJ1-2|few|TRBD1
TGTGCCAGCAGCCCCCGCGGGACAGGGGGCAGAATCTATGGCTACACCTTC
CASSPRGTGGRIYGYTF
>TRBV30|TRBJ1-5|-|-
TGTGCCTGGTCCCTGGGGGCGACAGTGAATCAGCCCCAGCATTTT
CAWSLGATVNQPQHF
>TRBV29-1|TRBJ2-5|-|TRBD1
TGCAGCTTCGGACAGGGGGCCCGAACGTACCAAGAGACCCAGTACTTC
CSFGQGARTYQETQYF